This T cell receptor beta chain was observed in a study of blood T cell repertoires in COVID-19. Whole-study context: The United States, Italy and Spain provided the acute and convalescent COVID-19 samples.

In the original analysis: How many nucleated cells were present was estimated from reference gene primer amplification. Sequenced by immunoSEQ multiplex PCR; TCRdb stores in-frame clones only, minus some. That table gives V, J and clone size, and the DNA gave D and trimming. The sample holds 300,000 to 350,000 clones; around 90% are singletons and the top ten take about 4.5%. Participant age was roughly 18 to 90 years, and participants resided in fewer than 25 US areas. Assignment of participants to cohorts was predicated upon participant-reported clinical history. The CDR3 sequence is 16 residues long. CDR1 is LNHNV and CDR2 is YYDKDF in the germline V gene (reference sequence). V was clipped by 6 bases and J by 0 bases; unmatched bases: 8.

The sequenced sample was PBMCs or T cells enriched from blood (not recorded which). The rearrangement links TRBV15 to TRBJ2-4; TRBD1 agrees at 7 bases. The clonotype comes from a woman in her late teens or twenties with acute COVID-19. CDR3 DNA: TGTGCCACCAGTCTCCGGGACAGAATAGCCAAAAACATTCAGTACTTC. Amino acid sequence: CATSLRDRIAKNIQYF. Variable domain in full (rest from reference TRBV15 and TRBJ2-4): DAMVIQNPRYQVTQFGKPVTLSCSQTLNHNVMYWYQQKSSQAPKLLFHYYDKDFNNEADTPDNFQSRRPNTSFCFLDIRSPGLGDTAMYLCATSLRDRIAKNIQYFGAGTRLSVL.